There are a few counts of the clone carrying this T cell receptor beta chain. The target antigen is unknown. Each CDR3 protein gets one entry after TCRdb re-called the RT-PCR reads with MiXCR. Counted here are about 500,000 distinct CDR3 sequences, 10% to 15% occurring once; the ten biggest clones make up about 12%. This sample was taken from a study of response to subunit inactivated influenza vaccine. Findings of the study overall: It was the authors' suggestion that each seasonal influenza vaccination recruits few new T cells.

The V gene's germline CDR1 is LNHNV and CDR2 YYDKDF (reference sequence). The CDR3 is 14 amino acids. With V trimmed by 4 bases and J by 5 bases, 4 bases remained unmatched. The rearrangement uses TRBV15 and TRBJ2-5; 10 nucleotides line up with TRBD2. This specimen was PBMCs from blood, taken more than 35 days after vaccination. The clonotype comes from a man in his fifties who received an inactivated influenza vaccine. DNA for the CDR3: TGTGCCACCAGCACTAGCGGGAGTAAGGAGACCCAGTACTTC. This codes for CATSTSGSKETQYF.